The rows below give T cell receptor beta chains drawn from one sample of a study of CD8+CD57+ T cells in acquired aplastic anemia. A single record per CDR3 protein comes from TCRdb applying MiXCR to the reads. The table includes more than 150,000 distinct CDR3 sequences, around three fifths detected once. Sequenced: sorted CD4+, CD8+, or CD8+CD57+ T cells (not recorded which) from PBMCs. The receptors were gathered from a human donor with severe aplastic anemia or a healthy control (not recorded which). The CDR3 runs from the conserved cysteine through the conserved F or W. The D gene is left open where the match is weak. A row's size may be missing; if present it is once, few, many or a size class.

J: TRBJ1-5
length: 17
D: TRBD1
size: -
V: TRBV19
DNA: TGTGCCAGTAGTACCTCCGGGACAGGGGGCAGCAATCAGCCCCAGCATTTT
CDR3: CASSTSGTGGSNQPQHF

J: TRBJ2-2
length: 18
D: -
size: many
V: TRBV20-1
DNA: TGCAGTGCTAATAGGGATCAGGGGCCTGCAATGAACACCGGGGAGCTGTTTTTT
CDR3: CSANRDQGPAMNTGELFF

J: TRBJ1-3
length: 14
D: -
size: few
V: TRBV10-3
DNA: TGTGCCATCAGTCCTCGGACGGCTGGAAACACCATATATTTT
CDR3: CAISPRTAGNTIYF

J: TRBJ1-5
length: 14
D: -
size: many
V: TRBV20-1
DNA: TGCAGTGCTAGAGATCTCGGGGGGAATCAGCCCCAGCATTTT
CDR3: CSARDLGGNQPQHF

J: TRBJ2-7
length: 20
D: TRBD1
size: few
V: TRBV25-1
DNA: TGTGCCAGCAGTGTATCCCTGGGACAGGGCCAATTATGGGGCTCCTACGAGCAGTACTTC
CDR3: CASSVSLGQGQLWGSYEQYF

J: TRBJ1-2
length: 14
D: -
size: few
V: TRBV18
DNA: TGTGCCAGCTCACCATCCCCCAGCAACTATGGCTACACCTTC
CDR3: CASSPSPSNYGYTF

J: TRBJ1-3
length: 14
D: -
size: -
V: TRBV9
DNA: TGTGCCAGCAGCGTAGATGGCTCTGGAAACACCATATATTTT
CDR3: CASSVDGSGNTIYF

J: TRBJ2-7
length: 14
D: -
size: -
V: TRBV7-9
DNA: TGTGCCAGCAGCACCGAGGGTTTATCGGCCGAGCAGTACTTC
CDR3: CASSTEGLSAEQYF

J: TRBJ2-1
length: 13
D: TRBD2
size: few
V: TRBV20-1
DNA: TGCAGTGCTCCCAAAGCGGGAGGGTTTGAGCAGTTCTTC
CDR3: CSAPKAGGFEQFF

J: TRBJ1-3
length: 13
D: -
size: -
V: TRBV2
DNA: TGTGCCAGCACCCGAGGTGGAGGAAACACCATATATTTT
CDR3: CASTRGGGNTIYF

J: TRBJ1-6
length: 17
D: -
size: many
V: TRBV7-8
DNA: TGTGCCAGCAGCCCACTAGGAGGACAGCTACGAAGTTCACCCCTCCACTTT
CDR3: CASSPLGGQLRSSPLHF

J: TRBJ2-7
length: 16
D: -
size: few
V: TRBV7-9
DNA: TGTGCCAGCAGCTTAGCGGGGCAGGGAATTGCCCACGAGCAGTACTTC
CDR3: CASSLAGQGIAHEQYF

J: TRBJ1-1
length: 12
D: -
size: -
V: TRBV12-3/TRBV12-4
DNA: TGTGCCAGCAGTTTGTCCGGGGCTGAAGCTTTCTTT
CDR3: CASSLSGAEAFF

J: TRBJ1-1
length: 14
D: TRBD1
size: -
V: TRBV12-3/TRBV12-4
DNA: TGTGCCAGCAGCTTAAGGGGGACAGAAACTGAAGCTTTCTTT
CDR3: CASSLRGTETEAFF

J: TRBJ1-1
length: 14
D: TRBD1
size: few
V: TRBV7-9
DNA: TGTGCCAGCAGCCACAGGGGGCTGAACACTGAAGCTTTCTTT
CDR3: CASSHRGLNTEAFF

J: TRBJ2-7
length: 14
D: TRBD2
size: -
V: TRBV7-6
DNA: TGTGCCAGCAGCTTTAGACTAGCGGGCTACGAGCAGTACTTC
CDR3: CASSFRLAGYEQYF

J: TRBJ1-1
length: 13
D: -
size: many
V: TRBV9
DNA: TGTGCCAGCAGCGTAGAAGGGGGAGATGAAGCTTTCTTT
CDR3: CASSVEGGDEAFF

J: TRBJ2-5
length: 16
D: TRBD2
size: -
V: TRBV24-1
DNA: TGTGCCACCAGTGTTAGGACTAGCGGGAGTCGAGAGACCCAGTACTTC
CDR3: CATSVRTSGSRETQYF

J: TRBJ2-1
length: 16
D: TRBD2
size: -
V: TRBV2
DNA: TGTGCCAGCAGTGGTGGGAGGGCCGCATCCTACAATGAGCAGTTCTTC
CDR3: CASSGGRAASYNEQFF

J: TRBJ1-3
length: 17
D: -
size: many
V: TRBV9
DNA: TGTGCCAGCGCCCCAGAGCACAGGGACCCTCTTGGAAACACCATATATTTT
CDR3: CASAPEHRDPLGNTIYF

J: TRBJ2-6
length: 13
D: -
size: -
V: TRBV7-3
DNA: TGTGCCAGCAGCACCCGTCGAACAAACGTCCTGACTTTC
CDR3: CASSTRRTNVLTF

J: TRBJ1-6
length: 18
D: TRBD1
size: -
V: TRBV7-3
DNA: TGTGCCAGCAGCTTAACGGACCTACAAGGACAGGGCCGTTCACCCCTCCACTTT
CDR3: CASSLTDLQGQGRSPLHF

J: TRBJ1-4
length: 14
D: -
size: many
V: TRBV6-5
DNA: TGTGCCAGCAGTCCAGACGGGATGCAGGAAAAACTGTTTTTT
CDR3: CASSPDGMQEKLFF

J: TRBJ2-1
length: 15
D: TRBD2
size: -
V: TRBV19
DNA: TGTGCCAGTAGTCGAAGCGGGATAGAAGCTAATGAGCAGTTCTTC
CDR3: CASSRSGIEANEQFF

J: TRBJ2-6
length: 14
D: -
size: -
V: TRBV7-3
DNA: TGTGCCAGCAGCTTCCTTTCTGGGGCCAACGTCCTGACTTTC
CDR3: CASSFLSGANVLTF

J: TRBJ2-3
length: 12
D: -
size: -
V: TRBV10-3
DNA: TGTGCCATCAAAGAGGCGGGAGATACGCAGTATTTT
CDR3: CAIKEAGDTQYF

J: TRBJ2-5
length: 13
D: TRBD1
size: -
V: TRBV5-1
DNA: TGCGCCAGCAGCAAGACAGGGGTAGAGACCCAGTACTTC
CDR3: CASSKTGVETQYF

J: TRBJ1-2
length: 18
D: TRBD1
size: -
V: TRBV19
DNA: TGTGCCAGTAGTATCTACTCCGGGACAGACAGGGTAATACATGGCTACACCTTC
CDR3: CASSIYSGTDRVIHGYTF

J: TRBJ2-3
length: 16
D: TRBD2
size: -
V: TRBV7-2
DNA: TGTGCCAGCAGCTTAGTCTTAGCGGGAGACGTTGATACGCAGTATTTT
CDR3: CASSLVLAGDVDTQYF

J: TRBJ2-1
length: 14
D: TRBD2
size: -
V: TRBV2
DNA: TGTGCCAGCATAAAAGGGCGGGAGGCGGGTGAGCAGTTCTTC
CDR3: CASIKGREAGEQFF

J: TRBJ2-7
length: 14
D: -
size: many
V: TRBV3-1
DNA: TGTGCCAGCAGCCATAGGAGCAGGGGTGGCGAGCAGTACTTC
CDR3: CASSHRSRGGEQYF

J: TRBJ1-6
length: 15
D: TRBD1
size: -
V: TRBV12-3/TRBV12-4
DNA: TGTGCCAGCAGTATACAGGGGACGCGTAATTCACCCCTCCACTTT
CDR3: CASSIQGTRNSPLHF

J: TRBJ2-1
length: 12
D: -
size: -
V: TRBV20-1
DNA: TGCAGTGCTACGACAGGCCTCAATGAGCAGTTCTTC
CDR3: CSATTGLNEQFF

J: TRBJ2-1
length: 14
D: -
size: few
V: TRBV9
DNA: TGTGCCAGCAGCGTAGTTGGCAGGGAGGATGAGCAGTTCTTC
CDR3: CASSVVGREDEQFF

J: TRBJ2-7
length: 15
D: -
size: -
V: TRBV9
DNA: TGTGCCAGCAGCGTAGCGGGGCAGGATTCCTACGAGCAGTACTTC
CDR3: CASSVAGQDSYEQYF

J: TRBJ2-1
length: 17
D: TRBD2
size: once
V: TRBV19
DNA: TGTGCCAGTAGTATTTGGGGCAGCGGGGGAGACGCCAATGAGCAGTTCTTC
CDR3: CASSIWGSGGDANEQFF

J: TRBJ2-7
length: 14
D: -
size: -
V: TRBV5-1
DNA: TGCGCCAGCAGCTCCACGCCCCTCGCCTACGAGCAGTACTTC
CDR3: CASSSTPLAYEQYF

J: TRBJ1-1
length: 14
D: -
size: -
V: TRBV7-9
DNA: TGTGCCAGCAGCTTAGCTGCGGGGCACACTGAAGCTTTCTTT
CDR3: CASSLAAGHTEAFF

J: TRBJ2-7
length: 12
D: -
size: few
V: TRBV7-9
DNA: TGTGCCAGCAGCTTAGAGTTGGCGGTGCAGTACTTC
CDR3: CASSLELAVQYF

J: TRBJ1-2
length: 13
D: -
size: -
V: TRBV7-9
DNA: TGTGCCAGCAGCTTTGGTGGGAGCTATGGCTACACCTTC
CDR3: CASSFGGSYGYTF

J: TRBJ2-7
length: 13
D: TRBD2
size: -
V: TRBV12-3/TRBV12-4
DNA: TGTGCCAGCGGTATCCTAGCGGGTTACGAGCAGTACTTC
CDR3: CASGILAGYEQYF

J: TRBJ2-3
length: 11
D: -
size: many
V: TRBV6-5
DNA: TGTGCCAGCAGTCCCGGAGATACGCAGTATTTT
CDR3: CASSPGDTQYF

J: TRBJ2-1
length: 12
D: -
size: -
V: TRBV19
DNA: TGTGCCAGTAGTATACATTACAATGAGCAGTTCTTC
CDR3: CASSIHYNEQFF